The next 32 T cell receptor beta chains were all read from a single sample in a study of T cells after yellow fever vaccination. TCRdb recomputed calls from the 5' RACE reads with MiXCR, one row per CDR3 protein. This repertoire shows 20,000 to 25,000 distinct CDR3 sequences, roughly 3.3% found once; its top ten account for 0.85% to 1%. The material sequenced was PBMCs, either bulk or a sorted T-cell subset (CD4+, CD8+, memory, or dextramer-sorted; not recorded which), taken more than 35 days after the first yellow fever vaccination. Every receptor here comes from a man in his late teens or twenties who received the YFV17D yellow fever vaccine.

This clonotype has at least ten counts. This sequence joins TRBV5-1 and TRBJ2-5; tentative D call: TRBD2 (6 bases). Germline assignment: CDR1 SGHRS and CDR2 YFSETQ. V was clipped by 0 bases and J by 2 bases, with 14 bases between them. The CDR3 is made up of 16 amino acids. The DNA for the CDR3 is TGCGCCAGCAGCTTGGGGGACTTAATGGGGCAAGAGACCCAGTACTTC. This gives the protein CASSLGDLMGQETQYF. The entire variable domain, with the rest obtained from reference TRBV5-1 and TRBJ2-5, is as follows: KAGVTQTPRYLIKTRGQQVTLSCSPISGHRSVSWYQQTPGQGLQFLFEYFSETQRNKGNFPGRFSGRQFSNSRSEMNVSTLELGDSALYLCASSLGDLMGQETQYFGPGTRLLVL.

There are many counts of this clonotype. J is TRBJ2-1 and V is TRBV11-2; D is unclear. The CDR3 extends over 13 amino acids. With 3 bases removed from V and 6 bases from J, the gap between germline ends came to 9 bases. Germline CDR1 and CDR2: SGHAT and FQNNGV. CDR3 DNA: TGTGCCAGCAGCTTTTGGGGTGGCAATGAGCAGTTCTTC. This translates into CASSFWGGNEQFF.

This clonotype rates as medium-sized. The chain carries TRBV19 and TRBJ1-1, with 9 bases matching TRBD1. The CDR3 totals 16 residues. With 4 bases clipped from V and 0 bases from J, the junction kept 6 bases outside the gene matches. The germline V gene encodes CDR1 LNHDA and CDR2 SQIVND (reference sequence). In nucleotides, the CDR3 is TGTGCCAGTAGTACCTTGGACAGGGGCCTGAACACTGAAGCTTTCTTT. Translation: CASSTLDRGLNTEAFF. Based on the CDR3 plus reference TRBV19 and TRBJ1-1, the full variable domain is DGGITQSPKYLFRKEGQNVTLSCEQNLNHDAMYWYRQDPGQGLRLIYYSQIVNDFQKGDIAEGYSVSREKKESFPLTVTSAQKNPTAFYLCASSTLDRGLNTEAFFGQGTRLTVV.

This clonotype has a count of ten or more. The chain links TRBV10-3 to TRBJ1-4, with D possibly matching TRBD1 (5 bases). The CDR3 spans 14 residues. The V gene lost 10 bases and the J gene lost 6 bases, with 18 bases spanning the gap. CDR1 is ENHRY, CDR2 SYGVKD, per germline. The CDR3: CATHQGLGDEKLFF. The CDR3 DNA reads TGTGCCACCCATCAGGGTCTGGGGGATGAAAAACTGTTTTTT.

This clonotype was seen repeatedly, ten times or more. The J gene is TRBJ2-7, the V gene TRBV6-1; 11 nucleotides align to TRBD2. After removal of 5 bases from V and 2 bases from J, the junction contained 5 bases not matched to a gene. Germline values: CDR1 MNHNS, CDR2 SASEGT. The CDR3 is 15 amino acids. Here the CDR3 reads CASSRTSGGPYEQYF. The CDR3 nucleotides read TGTGCCAGCAGTCGAACTAGCGGGGGCCCCTACGAGCAGTACTTC.

The rearrangement links TRBV12-3 or TRBV12-4 to TRBJ1-5; 7 bases line up with TRBD1. The CDR3 is 18 amino acids. The V gene end was trimmed by 11 bases and the J gene end by 5 bases; junction bases not matched to a gene: 24. CDR3 nucleotides: TGTGCCTTCTGGTCTTGGGGCCAGGGGGGAAGGACGGATCAGCCCCAGCATTTT. Its translation: CAFWSWGQGGRTDQPQHF.

This clonotype was found many times. The V call is TRBV11-1, the J call TRBJ1-2; 8 nucleotides align to TRBD1. Trimming cost V 5 bases and J 0 bases; bases outside gene matches: 11. This CDR3 contains 17 residues. Germline lookup yields CDR1 SGHAT and CDR2 FQDESV (reference sequence). The CDR3 sequence: CASSRVGQDLSNYGYTF. The CDR3 nucleotides read TGTGCCAGCAGCAGAGTGGGACAGGATCTTTCTAACTATGGCTACACCTTC.

This clonotype was counted many times. The gene calls are TRBV5-1 and TRBJ2-5; 11 bases are a match to TRBD1. CDR1 is SGHRS and CDR2 is YFSETQ in the germline V gene. The CDR3 runs to 15 residues. V shed 3 bases, J shed 4 bases, and the junction held 5 bases outside the gene matches. This chain's CDR3 is CASSSGQGAGETQYF. The CDR3 bases are TGCGCCAGCAGCTCCGGACAGGGGGCAGGAGAGACCCAGTACTTC.

This clonotype was counted many times. This sequence joins TRBV5-5 and TRBJ2-1, with D hard to call. The CDR3 extends over 16 amino acids. Germline-derived CDR1 and CDR2 are SGHKS and YYEKEE (reference sequence). V was shortened by 1 base and J by 0 bases, with 11 bases between the two germline ends. The CDR3 DNA is TGTGCCAGCAGCTTGAGGCTTCAAAGCTCCTACAATGAGCAGTTCTTC. The encoded protein is CASSLRLQSSYNEQFF.

This clonotype was seen repeatedly, ten times or more. The rearrangement links TRBV6-5 to TRBJ1-2, with a possible D match to TRBD1 (5 bases). The V end lost 6 bases, the J end lost 7 bases, and 12 bases lay between the germline ends. CDR1 and CDR2 from the germline V gene are MNHEY and SVGAGI. This CDR3 has 12 amino acids. CDR3 residues: CASRIRDGGYTF. CDR3 sequence (DNA): TGTGCCAGCAGAATCAGGGACGGTGGCTACACCTTC.

This clonotype was seen ten or more times. As DNA, the CDR3 is TGCAGTGTGGATTCTGGAAACACCATATATTTT. Its translation: CSVDSGNTIYF. V and J are TRBV20-1 and TRBJ1-3; D uncertain. This CDR3 has 11 residues. The V gene's germline CDR1 is DFQATT and CDR2 SNEGSKA (reference sequence). With 7 bases removed from V and 1 base from J, the gap between germline ends came to 5 bases.

This clonotype was observed at least ten times. V usage is TRBV29-1 and J usage is TRBJ2-1, with TRBD2 matching 13 bases. Looked up from germline, CDR1 is SQVTM and CDR2 is ANQGSEA. With V trimmed by 7 bases and J by 2 bases, 2 bases remained unmatched. This CDR3 has 14 amino acids. CDR3 sequence (DNA): TGCAGCGCAACTAGCGGGGGGGCCTACAATGAGCAGTTCTTC. Translation gives CSATSGGAYNEQFF.

This clonotype has at least ten counts. J is TRBJ2-3 and V is TRBV5-1; 8 nucleotides match TRBD2. The junction had 4 bases not matched to a gene; V was cut back by 3 bases and J by 1 base. The CDR3 loop spans 15 amino acids. The germline V gene has CDR1 SGHRS and CDR2 YFSETQ. CDR3 nucleotide sequence: TGCGCCAGCAGCTCAGCGGGGGATCGCACAGATACGCAGTATTTT. This sequence encodes CASSSAGDRTDTQYF.

This clonotype was detected many times. The chain links TRBV11-1 to TRBJ2-1; no definite D call. V was clipped by 2 bases and J by 9 bases, with 8 bases between them. This CDR3 is 12 amino acids long. Germline CDR1 reads SGHAT; CDR2 reads FQDESV (reference sequence). CDR3 nucleotide sequence: TGTGCCAGCAGCTTATCTTCAGTTGAGCAGTTCTTC. It specifies CASSLSSVEQFF.

There are many counts of this clonotype. This rearrangement joins TRBV7-2 to TRBJ1-2; a possible D gene is TRBD1 (6 bases). There are 14 residues in the CDR3. Trimming took off 5 bases at V and 4 bases at J, with 14 bases between the two ends. CDR1 is SGHTA, CDR2 FQGNSA, per germline. CDR3 bases: TGTGCCAGCAGCGGAACGACAGGCACCTATGGCTACACCTTC. This translates into CASSGTTGTYGYTF.

This clonotype occurred many times. V usage is TRBV25-1 and J usage is TRBJ1-2; the D is unclear. The CDR3 is 13 amino acids. V dropped 7 bases and J dropped 8 bases, with 17 bases sitting between them. In germline, CDR1 is MGHDK, CDR2 SYGVNS. The CDR3 sequence: CASTRVGERGYTF. CDR3 sequence (DNA): TGTGCCAGCACTCGGGTTGGGGAAAGAGGCTACACCTTC.

This clonotype was detected many times. V usage is TRBV5-1 and J usage is TRBJ2-1, with D hard to call. In germline, CDR1 is SGHRS, CDR2 YFSETQ. With 4 bases removed from V and 8 bases from J, the gap between germline ends came to 10 bases. CDR3 size: 12 residues. The CDR3 nucleotides are TGCGCCAGCAGCCAACAAGGTGATGAGCAGTTCTTC. Protein: CASSQQGDEQFF.

This clonotype was found many times. This chain connects TRBV4-1 to TRBJ1-2, with D possibly TRBD1 on 5 matching bases. The CDR3 is 15 amino acids. The V gene lost 3 bases and the J gene lost 3 bases, with 14 bases spanning the gap. CDR1 is MGHRA, CDR2 YSYEKL, per germline. The CDR3 loop reads CASSHPGKRDYGYTF. In nucleotides, the CDR3 is TGCGCCAGCAGCCATCCAGGGAAGCGAGACTATGGCTACACCTTC.

There are many counts of this clonotype. The chain links TRBV24-1 to TRBJ2-1, with D unresolved. Germline-derived CDR1 and CDR2 are KGHDR and SFDVKD. This CDR3 contains 11 residues. Trimming stripped 3 bases from V and 7 bases from J, with 3 bases between. Here the CDR3 reads CATSDGNEQFF. CDR3 nucleotides: TGTGCCACCAGTGATGGGAATGAGCAGTTCTTC.

This clonotype was picked up many times. The V call is TRBV27, the J call TRBJ1-5; D is ambiguous. The CDR3 is 12 amino acids. The germline V and J ends were trimmed by 3 bases and 5 bases, with 5 bases remaining between them. The germline V gene encodes CDR1 MNHEY and CDR2 SMNVEV (reference sequence). DNA of the CDR3: TGTGCCAGCAGTTTTATAGATCAGCCCCAGCATTTT. Translation gives CASSFIDQPQHF.

At least ten counts were recorded for this clonotype. This chain links TRBV29-1 with TRBJ2-5; 7 nucleotides agree with TRBD1. The V segment lost 7 bases and the J segment 5 bases; nucleotides outside the gene matches: 10. From germline, CDR1 is SQVTM and CDR2 ANQGSEA. This CDR3 is built from 13 residues. CDR3 coding DNA: TGCAGCGCCGAAACCTCACAGGGGGAGACCCAGTACTTC. Its translation is CSAETSQGETQYF.

The sample holds many counts of this clonotype. The chain has TRBV27 and TRBJ2-1; TRBD1 matches at 7 bases. CDR1 is MNHEY, CDR2 SMNVEV, per germline (reference sequence). This CDR3 has 15 residues. With V trimmed by 9 bases and J by 6 bases, 14 bases remained unmatched. CDR3 nucleotides: TGTGCCAGTACGAAACTCTCGGGACAGTCCAATGAGCAGTTCTTC. Its translation is CASTKLSGQSNEQFF.

The table lists this clonotype with many counts. This sequence joins TRBV20-1 and TRBJ2-3; 7 nucleotides line up with TRBD1. V lost 6 bases and J lost 0; bases outside the gene matches: 6. The CDR3 sequence is 14 residues long. Germline loops: CDR1 DFQATT, CDR2 SNEGSKA (reference sequence). The CDR3 reads CSANRDSSTDTQYF. The CDR3 bases are TGCAGTGCAAATCGGGACAGTAGCACAGATACGCAGTATTTT.

This clonotype was seen many times. V is TRBV6-1 and J is TRBJ1-2, with D perhaps TRBD1 (6 bases). The germline gives CDR1 MNHNS, CDR2 SASEGT. This CDR3 comprises 14 residues. With 6 bases removed from V and 7 bases from J, the gap between germline ends came to 18 bases. CDR3 in DNA: TGTGCCAGCAGACTAGACACGGGGGGCTCTGGCTACACCTTC. Protein sequence: CASRLDTGGSGYTF.

This clonotype is categorized as medium-sized (0.01 to 0.1%). The V call is TRBV7-2, the J call TRBJ2-7, with 7 bases that match TRBD2. The V segment lost 4 bases and the J segment 7 bases; nucleotides outside the gene matches: 13. There are 15 residues in the CDR3. Germline CDR1 reads SGHTA; CDR2 reads FQGNSA. This chain's CDR3 is CASSSQALAVGEQYF. Here the CDR3 DNA reads TGTGCCAGCAGCTCCCAAGCTCTAGCGGTGGGAGAGCAGTACTTC. The entire variable domain, with the rest obtained from reference TRBV7-2 and TRBJ2-7, is as follows: GAGVSQSPSNKVTEKGKDVELRCDPISGHTALYWYRQSLGQGLEFLIYFQGNSAPDKSGLPSDRFSAERTGGSVSTLTIQRTQQEDSAVYLCASSSQALAVGEQYFGPGTRLTVT.

This clonotype was recorded at least ten times. The chain uses TRBV6-5 and TRBJ1-3; unclear D gene. The germline V gene encodes CDR1 MNHEY and CDR2 SVGAGI. V lost 0 bases to trimming and J lost 0 bases, with 15 bases between them. The CDR3 covers 18 residues. The CDR3 DNA is TGTGCCAGCAGTTACTCCCTCCCGGGGATCCGCTCTGGAAACACCATATATTTT. Protein: CASSYSLPGIRSGNTIYF.

This clonotype has at least ten counts. CDR3 sequence (DNA): TGCGCCAGCAGCAGGGACTGGTTAACAGATACGCAGTATTTT. Amino acids: CASSRDWLTDTQYF. V is TRBV5-1 and J is TRBJ2-3; the D gene is possibly TRBD2 (6 bases). V gave up 4 bases and J gave up 3 bases, with 12 bases separating them. The CDR3 is made up of 14 amino acids. In germline, CDR1 is SGHRS, CDR2 YFSETQ.

This clonotype was counted at least ten times. The chain links TRBV7-9 to TRBJ2-1; D is tentatively TRBD1 or TRBD2 (5 bases each). Trimming left V 5 bases short and J 8 bases short, with 16 bases between. This CDR3 comprises 14 residues. Germline loops: CDR1 SEHNR, CDR2 FQNEAQ (reference sequence). CDR3 sequence reads: CASSLSARGDEQFF. In nucleotides, the CDR3 is TGTGCCAGCAGCCTCTCGGCCCGGGGCGATGAGCAGTTCTTC.

This clonotype was observed many times. The rearrangement uses TRBV11-3 and TRBJ2-3, with TRBD1 matching over 9 bases. The germline V gene encodes CDR1 SGHNT and CDR2 YENEEA. Trimming removed 1 base from V and 5 bases from J; junction bases left unmatched: 7. This CDR3 has 16 amino acids. CDR3 nucleotides: TGTGCCAGCAGCTTAGCCTACAGGGGGCACCAAGATACGCAGTATTTT. Amino acids: CASSLAYRGHQDTQYF.

This clonotype was detected many times. The chain carries TRBV7-3 and TRBJ2-3, with 9 bases fitting TRBD2. In germline, CDR1 is SGHTA, CDR2 FQGTGA. Trimming removed 4 bases from V and 0 bases from J; junction bases left unmatched: 2. The CDR3 runs to 15 residues. Here the CDR3 reads CASSSLAGSTDTQYF. The CDR3 nucleotides are TGTGCCAGCAGCTCCCTAGCGGGGAGCACAGATACGCAGTATTTT.

This clonotype was seen at least ten times. This rearrangement joins TRBV2 to TRBJ1-5, with 8 bases identical to TRBD1. After removal of 3 bases from V and 5 bases from J, the junction contained 3 bases not matched to a gene. Per the germline V gene, CDR1 is SNHLY and CDR2 is FYNNEI. CDR3 length equals 14 residues. DNA of the CDR3: TGTGCCAGCAGTGATGTGGGACAGGATCAGCCCCAGCATTTT. It codes for CASSDVGQDQPQHF.

This clonotype was seen ten or more times. The genes are TRBV24-1 and TRBJ2-4; D is perhaps TRBD1 (5 bases). This CDR3 has 12 residues. Germline values: CDR1 KGHDR, CDR2 SFDVKD. Trimming removed 4 bases from V and 8 bases from J, with 8 bases in between. The CDR3 spells CATSDRADIQYF. The CDR3 bases are TGTGCCACCAGTGACAGGGCGGACATTCAGTACTTC.